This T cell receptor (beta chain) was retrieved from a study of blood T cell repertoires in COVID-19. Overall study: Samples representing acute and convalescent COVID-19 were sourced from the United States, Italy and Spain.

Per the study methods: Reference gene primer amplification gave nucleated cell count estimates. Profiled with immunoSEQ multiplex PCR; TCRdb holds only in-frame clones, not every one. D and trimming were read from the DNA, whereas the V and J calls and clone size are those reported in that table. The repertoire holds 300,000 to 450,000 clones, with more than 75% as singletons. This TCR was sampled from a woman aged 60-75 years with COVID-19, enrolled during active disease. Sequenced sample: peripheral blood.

The CDR3 here is CASSYDRATEAFF. The CDR3, as DNA: TGCGCCAGCAGCTACGACAGGGCCACTGAAGCTTTCTTT. J is TRBJ1-1 and V is TRBV10-2; TRBD1 matches at 7 bases. The V gene end was trimmed by 6 bases and the J gene end by 4 bases; junction bases not matched to a gene: 5. CDR1 WSHSY and CDR2 SAAADI come from the germline V gene. CDR3 length: 13 amino acids.